The 31 T cell receptor beta chains in this list originate from one sample, sequenced in a study of T cell repertoires in cytomegalovirus infection. One entry per CDR3 protein results from TCRdb running MiXCR on the reads. This table holds over 25,000 distinct CDR3 sequences, around 19% found once. Which antigens these TCRs recognize remains unknown. The specimen comprised CD8+ T cells from cultured PBMCs, sampled from culture after CMV antigen stimulation. All receptors derive from a human donor in good health (CMV status not recorded). Some clones in this sample may be carry-over from other donors' samples.

A few counts support this clonotype. This chain links TRBV4-1 with TRBJ2-3; tentative D call: TRBD1 (6 bases). The germline gives CDR1 MGHRA, CDR2 YSYEKL. CDR3 length: 14 residues. Deletions cut 4 bases from V and 4 bases from J, with 12 bases between. The CDR3 loop reads CASSPPQGADTQYF. In DNA, the CDR3 is TGCGCCAGCAGCCCCCCACAGGGCGCAGATACGCAGTATTTT.

The chain links TRBV11-2 to TRBJ2-7; D is unclear. CDR3 length: 14 residues. The ends were cut back, 5 bases at V and 1 base at J, with 12 bases in the middle. Germline assignment: CDR1 SGHAT and CDR2 FQNNGV. The chain's CDR3 is CASSHPGASYEQYF. The CDR3 DNA is TGTGCCAGCAGCCATCCGGGCGCATCCTACGAGCAGTACTTC.

J is TRBJ2-3 and V is TRBV7-8; 10 bases line up with TRBD2. After removal of 6 bases from V and 7 bases from J, the junction contained 22 bases not matched to a gene. The CDR3 is made up of 19 amino acids. Germline-derived CDR1 and CDR2 are SGHVS and FQNEAQ. As DNA, the CDR3 is TGTGCCAGCAGAGTCGGGGCTAGCGGGGGCCCTCCGTTCGGAAATACGCAGTATTTT. Translation gives CASRVGASGGPPFGNTQYF.

This chain links TRBV5-6 with TRBJ2-2; no clear D. The CDR3 runs 12 residues. The V end lost 0 bases, the J end lost 7 bases, and 4 bases lay between the germline ends. Germline assignment: CDR1 SGHDT and CDR2 YYEEEE. The CDR3 DNA follows: TGTGCCAGCAGCTTGGTGTACGGGGAGCTGTTTTTT. This gives the protein CASSLVYGELFF.

The V gene is TRBV19, the J gene TRBJ1-5, with a weak D call TRBD1 (5 bases). CDR1 and CDR2 (germline): LNHDA, SQIVND (reference sequence). Trimming left V 6 bases short and J 6 bases short, with 9 bases between. There are 12 residues in the CDR3. The CDR3 DNA sequence: TGTGCCAGTAGGGAGGGGTTTCAGCCCCAGCATTTT. It encodes CASREGFQPQHF.

The table lists this clonotype with a count of one. Its ends do not fully match the called genes, so a read error is possible. The V gene is TRBV7-9, the J gene TRBJ2-5, with 9 bases fitting TRBD2. This CDR3 has 16 residues. Germline CDR1 is SEHNR and CDR2 is FQNEAQ (reference sequence). CDR3 nucleotides: TGTGTCAGCAGCGCGGCGGGACTAGCAGGGGGAGAGACCCAGTACTTC. It encodes CVSSAAGLAGGETQYF.

Many counts were recorded for this clonotype. The chain links TRBV7-2 to TRBJ2-7; TRBD2 aligns across 8 bases. There are 14 residues in the CDR3. The J segment lost 0 bases and the V segment lost 3 bases, leaving 1 base of the junction unmatched. Germline V gives CDR1 SGHTA, CDR2 FQGNSA. This CDR3 is CASSFSGSSYEQYF. The CDR3, as DNA: TGTGCCAGCAGCTTCAGCGGGAGCTCCTACGAGCAGTACTTC.

DNA for the CDR3: TGTGCCAGCAGCCAACCCGGGCTCCCCGGGGATACGCAGTATTTT. Protein: CASSQPGLPGDTQYF. The chain carries TRBV12-3 or TRBV12-4 and TRBJ2-3, with unresolved D. Trimming took 6 bases from V and 6 from J, leaving 19 bases between them. This CDR3 has 15 residues.

This clonotype occurred a few times. The chain joins TRBV7-2 to TRBJ2-1; TRBD2 might be the D (6 bases). V lost 5 bases and J lost 8, with 19 bases in between. This CDR3 contains 15 residues. Germline loops: CDR1 SGHTA, CDR2 FQGNSA. This CDR3 is CASSSYYGTADEQFF. Written as DNA, the CDR3 is TGTGCCAGCAGCAGTTACTACGGGACTGCCGATGAGCAGTTCTTC. Supplemented by reference TRBV7-2 and TRBJ2-1, the full variable domain reads GAGVSQSPSNKVTEKGKDVELRCDPISGHTALYWYRQSLGQGLEFLIYFQGNSAPDKSGLPSDRFSAERTGGSVSTLTIQRTQQEDSAVYLCASSSYYGTADEQFFGPGTRLTVL.

This clonotype has a handful of counts. The chain links TRBV19 to TRBJ1-5, with D unclear. Between the trimmed V and J ends, which lost 5 bases and 5 bases, there was a span of 7 bases. Germline V gene lookup returns CDR1 LNHDA and CDR2 SQIVND (reference sequence). The CDR3 extends over 12 amino acids. CDR3 sequence reads: CASSLLDQPQHF. The DNA of the CDR3 is TGTGCCAGTAGTCTCCTGGATCAGCCCCAGCATTTT. The variable domain in full, with the rest retrieved from reference TRBV19 and TRBJ1-5, is DGGITQSPKYLFRKEGQNVTLSCEQNLNHDAMYWYRQDPGQGLRLIYYSQIVNDFQKGDIAEGYSVSREKKESFPLTVTSAQKNPTAFYLCASSLLDQPQHFGDGTRLSIL.

This sequence joins TRBV18 and TRBJ1-1, with 8 bases that match TRBD1. Germline CDR1 is KGHSH and CDR2 is LQKENI. The CDR3 extends over 16 amino acids. The V gene end was trimmed by 3 bases and the J gene end by 6 bases; junction bases not matched to a gene: 12. The CDR3: CASSPLRQGPGAEAFF. In nucleotides, the CDR3 is TGTGCCAGCTCACCCCTAAGACAGGGGCCCGGAGCTGAAGCTTTCTTT. The whole variable domain, remainder taken from reference TRBV18 and TRBJ1-1, is NAGVMQNPRHLVRRRGQEARLRCSPMKGHSHVYWYRQLPEEGLKFMVYLQKENIIDESGMPKERFSAEFPKEGPSILRIQQVVRGDSAAYFCASSPLRQGPGAEAFFGQGTRLTVV.

The chain has TRBV7-9 and TRBJ1-4; unclear D gene. CDR3 length: 14 amino acids. Germline V gives CDR1 SEHNR, CDR2 FQNEAQ (reference sequence). The germline V and J ends were trimmed by 5 bases and 8 bases, with 15 bases remaining between them. The CDR3 DNA sequence: TGTGCCAGCAGCGCCTGGGATTCGCAAGAAAAACTGTTTTTT. Protein product: CASSAWDSQEKLFF.

The chain has TRBV6-5 and TRBJ2-7, with D unclear. The CDR3 spans 16 residues. V was pared by 6 bases and J by 1 base, with 19 bases between. CDR1 and CDR2 from the germline V gene are MNHEY and SVGAGI. In nucleotides, the CDR3 is TGTGCCAGCAGCGACTTTTTCCGGAACAGTTCCTACGAGCAGTACTTC. Its translation is CASSDFFRNSSYEQYF.

This clonotype has more than one count but fewer than ten. The gene calls are TRBV13 and TRBJ2-1; D unclear. The germline V gene encodes CDR1 PRHDT and CDR2 FYEKMQ (reference sequence). The CDR3 has 14 residues. With 8 bases removed from V and 6 bases from J, the gap between germline ends came to 17 bases. The CDR3 DNA reads as TGTGCCAGCCGAAACATGTGGGCAGCCAATGAGCAGTTCTTC. It translates to CASRNMWAANEQFF.

The CDR3 nucleotides read TGTGCCAGCAGCTTTAATAGCGGGAGTCCCTACGAGCAGTACTTC. Amino acid sequence: CASSFNSGSPYEQYF. The chain joins TRBV7-2 to TRBJ2-7; 9 bases map to TRBD2. The V and J ends lost 3 bases and 2 bases, in that order; junction bases with no gene match: 5. CDR1 and CDR2 from the germline V gene are SGHTA and FQGNSA. The CDR3 spans 15 residues.

The gene calls are TRBV6-1 and TRBJ2-1; D gene uncertain. The CDR3 contains 14 residues. The V and J ends lost 2 bases and 6 bases respectively, with 11 bases between them. Germline V gene lookup returns CDR1 MNHNS and CDR2 SASEGT. In DNA form, the CDR3 reads TGTGCCAGCAGTGAACTTGGACCGCTCAATGAGCAGTTCTTC. Residues: CASSELGPLNEQFF.

This chain links TRBV14 with TRBJ2-1, with 9 bases aligning to TRBD2. Germline lookup yields CDR1 SGHDN and CDR2 FVKESK. J was trimmed by 9 bases and V by 4 bases; bases with no gene match: 13. The CDR3 contains 16 residues. The CDR3 is CASSRLLAGAGGEQFF. DNA for the CDR3: TGTGCCAGCAGCCGCTTACTAGCGGGCGCCGGAGGTGAGCAGTTCTTC.

The rearrangement links TRBV4-1 to TRBJ2-5; D might be TRBD1 (6 bases). V was shortened by 2 bases and J by 1 base, with 11 bases between the two germline ends. Germline V gene lookup returns CDR1 MGHRA and CDR2 YSYEKL. This CDR3 contains 15 residues. The CDR3 reads CASSQTGISQETQYF. The CDR3 DNA is TGCGCCAGCAGCCAAACAGGGATTTCCCAAGAGACCCAGTACTTC.

This sequence joins TRBV11-2 and TRBJ2-1; D may be TRBD1 (5 bases). The V gene's germline CDR1 is SGHAT and CDR2 FQNNGV. This CDR3 is built from 14 residues. The V gene lost 1 base and the J gene lost 4 bases, with 8 bases spanning the gap. Here the CDR3 DNA reads TGTGCCAGCAGCTTAGTTTCAGGGTACAATGAGCAGTTCTTC. Translating it yields CASSLVSGYNEQFF.

This clonotype has only a few counts. The V gene is TRBV7-9, the J gene TRBJ1-1, with D perhaps TRBD1 (6 bases). Germline lookup yields CDR1 SEHNR and CDR2 FQNEAQ (reference sequence). Trimming cost V 5 bases and J 5 bases, with 18 bases left between them. The CDR3 sequence is 15 residues long. Here the CDR3 DNA reads TGTGCCAGCAGCCCCCGGTTTGGGGGCGATACTGAAGCTTTCTTT. This encodes CASSPRFGGDTEAFF.

A few counts support this clonotype. J is TRBJ2-2 and V is TRBV11-3; 7 nucleotides match TRBD1. Germline V gives CDR1 SGHNT, CDR2 YENEEA. Germline trimming cut 5 bases from V and 7 bases from J; bases unmatched to any gene: 13. The CDR3 spans 16 residues. CDR3 bases: TGTGCCAGCAGCGCCGGTCGGACAGGTCGGAACGGGGAGCTGTTTTTT. This codes for CASSAGRTGRNGELFF.

This clonotype occurred a few times. V gene TRBV6-6 combines with J gene TRBJ1-2, with D possibly being TRBD1 (5 bases). V dropped 8 bases and J dropped 1 base, with 11 bases sitting between them. Looked up from germline, CDR1 is MNHNY and CDR2 is SVGAGI (reference sequence). This CDR3 has 13 residues. CDR3 bases: TGTGCCAGCGGGGACGGCGGTAACTATGGCTACACCTTC. As protein: CASGDGGNYGYTF.

In its sample, this clonotype was seen a few times. The rearrangement uses TRBV7-9 and TRBJ2-1; 9 bases are a match to TRBD1. Germline V gene lookup returns CDR1 SEHNR and CDR2 FQNEAQ (reference sequence). Unmatched junction bases numbered 5, after V lost 5 bases and J lost 9 bases. This CDR3 has 13 amino acids. The DNA of the CDR3 is TGTGCCAGCAGCGGGGGACAGGGAACTGAGCAGTTCTTC. Amino acids: CASSGGQGTEQFF.

The CDR3 coding sequence is TGTGCCAGCAGAAAACAGGGAGAGAGCGCTGAAGCTTTCTTT. Translated: CASRKQGESAEAFF. The J gene is TRBJ1-1, the V gene TRBV6-2 or TRBV6-3; D is possibly TRBD1 (6 bases). Germline V gene lookup returns CDR1 MNHEY and CDR2 SVGEGT. V lost 6 bases to trimming and J lost 6 bases, with 17 bases between them. The CDR3 runs to 14 residues.

CDR3 coding DNA: TGTGCCAGCAGCTTAGTCTGGGGCGAGCAGTACTTC. Protein sequence: CASSLVWGEQYF. The chain combines TRBV7-9 with TRBJ2-7; no clear D. Germline V lookup: CDR1 SEHNR, CDR2 FQNEAQ (reference sequence). The V end was cut by 1 base, the J end by 6 bases, with 7 bases between. This CDR3 region has 12 residues.

The chain carries TRBV7-2 and TRBJ2-7, with 13 positions matching TRBD2. Trimming cost V 5 bases and J 1 base; bases outside gene matches: 5. The CDR3 loop spans 16 amino acids. Germline CDR1 and CDR2: SGHTA and FQGNSA. CDR3 loop: CASSPRTSGRSYEQYF. Written as DNA, the CDR3 is TGTGCCAGCAGCCCCCGGACTAGCGGGAGATCCTACGAGCAGTACTTC.

This clonotype was seen only a few times. The chain combines TRBV7-2 with TRBJ2-7, with D unresolved. V was shortened by 3 bases and J by 4 bases, with 4 bases between the two germline ends. Germline-derived CDR1 and CDR2 are SGHTA and FQGNSA. The CDR3 sequence is 11 residues long. CDR3 sequence reads: CASSLEYEQYF. CDR3 nucleotides: TGTGCCAGCAGCTTGGAGTACGAGCAGTACTTC.

This clonotype was seen only a few times. The chain joins TRBV11-3 to TRBJ2-1; weak D call: TRBD1 (5 bases). V was shortened by 0 bases and J by 9 bases, with 9 bases between the two germline ends. This CDR3 contains 13 residues. CDR1 SGHNT and CDR2 YENEEA come from the germline V gene. CDR3 DNA sequence: TGTGCCAGCAGCTTAGATTGGGGCGGTGAGCAGTTCTTC. Protein sequence: CASSLDWGGEQFF. Full variable domain (rest looked up from reference TRBV11-3 and TRBJ2-1): EAGVVQSPRYKIIEKKQPVAFWCNPISGHNTLYWYLQNLGQGPELLIRYENEEAVDDSQLPKDRFSAERLKGVDSTLKIQPAELGDSAVYLCASSLDWGGEQFFGPGTRLTVL.

The chain links TRBV29-1 to TRBJ2-5, with 7 positions matching TRBD1. V was pared by 8 bases and J by 5 bases, with 11 bases of the junction left unmatched. CDR1 SQVTM and CDR2 ANQGSEA come from the germline V gene. The CDR3 totals 13 residues. In nucleotides, the CDR3 is TGCAGCCTTAGACAGGGAGTAATGGAGACCCAGTACTTC. Translated: CSLRQGVMETQYF.

The J gene is TRBJ2-3, the V gene TRBV12-3 or TRBV12-4, with no clear D. The CDR3 totals 12 residues. Trimming cost V 1 base and J 8 bases, with 7 bases left between them. CDR3 DNA sequence: TGTGCCAGCAGTTTAGGGTGGGCTACGCAGTATTTT. Translating gives CASSLGWATQYF.

Points on this clonotype: This likely comes from a read error, as the CDR3 has no conserved phenylalanine or tryptophan at its end. The chain employs TRBV7-2 and TRBJ1-2, with D possibly matching TRBD1 (6 bases). V lost 5 bases and J lost 3, with 22 bases in between. The length of the CDR3 is 17 residues. The germline CDR1 and CDR2 sequences are SGHTA and FQGNSA. The CDR3 reads CASSIDLMRTDDYGYTL. Written as DNA, the CDR3 is TGTGCCAGCAGCATAGACCTTATGAGGACAGACGACTATGGCTACACCTTG.